This record concerns one TCR beta chain sequence. Its specificity is not known. The CDR3 is 20 amino acids. Germline CDR1 SGHTA, CDR2 FQGNSA. Trimming pared 1 base from V and 0 bases from J, leaving 23 bases between. TCRdb used MiXCR to reprocess the reads, holding one entry per CDR3 protein. This sample carries some 220,000 distinct CDR3 sequences, around 40% of them seen once, and the ten largest clones take approximately 59%. This sample was taken from a study of T cell repertoires in cytomegalovirus infection. Study-level information: CMV epitopes in the study were HLA-C-restricted (recently identified) and HLA-B-restricted (well studied). Indicated by public TCR beta signatures were CMV infection and matching HLA type.

Study observations and caveats: CMV carriers with the relevant HLA were identified by cumulative public TCR beta family frequency. What dominated the ex vivo response were HLA-C-restricted CMV-specific TCR beta clonotypes.

This TCR derives from a human donor in good health (CMV status not recorded). Some clones in this sample may be carry-over from other donors' samples. This rearrangement joins TRBV7-2 to TRBJ2-3, with a weak D call TRBD2 (5 bases). The material was CD8+ T cells from cultured PBMCs, obtained from culture after CMV antigen stimulation. The CDR3 here is CASSLGVLTAFRTSTDTQYF. The DNA for the CDR3 is TGTGCCAGCAGCTTAGGTGTTTTGACTGCCTTCCGGACTAGCACAGATACGCAGTATTTT.